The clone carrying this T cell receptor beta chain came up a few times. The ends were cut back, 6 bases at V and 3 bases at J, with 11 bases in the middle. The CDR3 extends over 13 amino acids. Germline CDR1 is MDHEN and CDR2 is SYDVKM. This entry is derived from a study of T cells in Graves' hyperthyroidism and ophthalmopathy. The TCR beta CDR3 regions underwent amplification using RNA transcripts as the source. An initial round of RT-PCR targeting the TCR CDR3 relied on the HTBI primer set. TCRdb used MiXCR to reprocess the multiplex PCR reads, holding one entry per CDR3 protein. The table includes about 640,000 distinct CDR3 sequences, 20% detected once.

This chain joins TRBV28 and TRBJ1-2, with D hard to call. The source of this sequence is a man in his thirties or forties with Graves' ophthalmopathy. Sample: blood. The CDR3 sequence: CASRAGVDYGYTF. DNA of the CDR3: TGTGCCAGCAGGGCGGGAGTCGACTATGGCTACACCTTC.